This TCR beta chain was found in a study of neoadjuvant anti-PD-1 for oral cavity cancer. The time point was: after neoadjuvant nivolumab, at surgical resection. No culture or expansion preceded analysis of these blood cells. Profiled with immunoSEQ multiplex PCR; TCRdb holds only in-frame clones, not every one. This table holds under 10,000 clones, around 57% found once. Specimen: PBMCs, collected after nivolumab (anti-PD-1) treatment. This TCR derives from a person aged 35-79 years with oral cavity squamous cell carcinoma.

The CDR3 spells CASSQGVSLSYEQYF. The DNA of the CDR3 is TGCGCCAGCAGCCAAGGGGTGTCCCTCTCCTACGAGCAGTACTTC. The rearrangement links TRBV4-3 to TRBJ2-7, with D hard to call. CDR3 length: 15 amino acids. Trimming left V 1 base short and J 0 bases short, with 10 bases between. Germline CDR1 is LGHNA and CDR2 is YSLEER.